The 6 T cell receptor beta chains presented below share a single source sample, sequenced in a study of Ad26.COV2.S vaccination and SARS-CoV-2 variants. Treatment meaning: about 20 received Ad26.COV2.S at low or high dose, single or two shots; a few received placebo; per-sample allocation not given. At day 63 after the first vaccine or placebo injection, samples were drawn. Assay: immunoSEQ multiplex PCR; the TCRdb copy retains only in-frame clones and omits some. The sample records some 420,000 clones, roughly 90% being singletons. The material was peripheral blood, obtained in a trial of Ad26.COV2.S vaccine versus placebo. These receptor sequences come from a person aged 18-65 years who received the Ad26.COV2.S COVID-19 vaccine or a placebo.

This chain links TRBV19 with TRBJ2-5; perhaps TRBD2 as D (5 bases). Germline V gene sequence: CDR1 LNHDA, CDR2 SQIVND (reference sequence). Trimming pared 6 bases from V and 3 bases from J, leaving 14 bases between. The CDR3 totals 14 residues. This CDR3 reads CASSGTGLEETQYF. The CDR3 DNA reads TGTGCCAGTAGCGGCACCGGACTGGAAGAGACCCAGTACTTC.

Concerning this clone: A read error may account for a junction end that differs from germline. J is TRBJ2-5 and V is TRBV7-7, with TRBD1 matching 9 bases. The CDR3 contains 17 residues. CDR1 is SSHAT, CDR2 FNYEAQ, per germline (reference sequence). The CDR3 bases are TGTGCTAGCAGCCCAGGGTTGGGACAGGGTCGCGTGGAGACCCAGTACTTC. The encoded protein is CASSPGLGQGRVETQYF.

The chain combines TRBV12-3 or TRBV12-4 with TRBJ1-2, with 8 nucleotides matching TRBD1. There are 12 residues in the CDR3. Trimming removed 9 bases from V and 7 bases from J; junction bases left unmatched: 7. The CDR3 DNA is TGTGCCAGTGGGGACAGGCAGGGTGGCTACACCTTC. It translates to CASGDRQGGYTF.

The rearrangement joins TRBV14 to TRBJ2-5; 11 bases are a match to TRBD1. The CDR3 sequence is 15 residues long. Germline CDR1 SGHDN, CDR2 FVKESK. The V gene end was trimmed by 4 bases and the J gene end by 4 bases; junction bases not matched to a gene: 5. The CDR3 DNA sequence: TGTGCCAGCAGCCCTGGACAGGGGGCAGGAGAGACCCAGTACTTC. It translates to CASSPGQGAGETQYF. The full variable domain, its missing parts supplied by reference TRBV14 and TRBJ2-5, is EAGVTQFPSHSVIEKGQTVTLRCDPISGHDNLYWYRRVMGKEIKFLLHFVKESKQDESGMPNNRFLAERTGGTYSTLKVQPAELEDSGVYFCASSPGQGAGETQYFGPGTRLLVL.

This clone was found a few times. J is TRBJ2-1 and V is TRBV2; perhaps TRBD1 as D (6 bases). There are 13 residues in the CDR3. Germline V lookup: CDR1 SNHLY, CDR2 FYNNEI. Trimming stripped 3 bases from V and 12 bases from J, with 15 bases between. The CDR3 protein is CASSESGQSAQFF. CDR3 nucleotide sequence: TGTGCCAGCAGTGAGAGCGGACAGTCGGCGCAGTTCTTC.

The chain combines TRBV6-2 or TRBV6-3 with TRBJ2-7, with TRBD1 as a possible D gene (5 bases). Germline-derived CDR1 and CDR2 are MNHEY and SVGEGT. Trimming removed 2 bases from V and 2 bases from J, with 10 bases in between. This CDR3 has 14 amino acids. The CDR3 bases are TGTGCCAGCAGTTACGAAGTAGGGGCCTACGAGCAGTACTTC. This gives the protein CASSYEVGAYEQYF.